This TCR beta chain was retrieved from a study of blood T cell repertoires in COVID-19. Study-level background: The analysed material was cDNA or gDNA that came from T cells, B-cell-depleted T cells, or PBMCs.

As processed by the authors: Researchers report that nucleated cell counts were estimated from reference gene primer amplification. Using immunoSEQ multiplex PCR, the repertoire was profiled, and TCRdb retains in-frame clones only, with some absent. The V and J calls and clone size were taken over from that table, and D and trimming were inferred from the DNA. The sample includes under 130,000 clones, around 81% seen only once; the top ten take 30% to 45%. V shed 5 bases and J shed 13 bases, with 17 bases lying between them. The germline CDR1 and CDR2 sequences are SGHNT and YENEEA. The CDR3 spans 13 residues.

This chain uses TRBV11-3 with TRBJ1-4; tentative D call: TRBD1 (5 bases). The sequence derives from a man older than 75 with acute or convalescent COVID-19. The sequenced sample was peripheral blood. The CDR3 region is CASSQGLGGGLFF. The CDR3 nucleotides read TGTGCCAGCAGCCAAGGACTGGGGGGGGGACTGTTTTTT.